Reported below is one T cell receptor (beta chain). The PCR ran on 60 Vbeta and 13 Jbeta primers. The data were produced by immunoSEQ multiplex PCR, yet TCRdb's version contains in-frame clones alone and is incomplete. The table records around 120,000 clones, 83% of them present only once. This entry belongs to a study of cytomegalovirus exposure and HLA in healthy donors. Though probably carrying unrecorded immune exposures, donors were nominally healthy at sampling. This receptor was identified in a girl aged 2 to 10 in good health and CMV-seronegative. Sequencing was performed on PBMCs.

The CDR3: CASNSPGQGNMNTEAFF. In DNA form, the CDR3 reads TGTGCCAGTAACTCACCGGGACAAGGAAACATGAACACTGAAGCTTTCTTT. The V and J genes are TRBV4-2 and TRBJ1-1; TRBD1 might be the D (6 bases). Trimming removed 9 bases at V and 0 bases at J, with 23 bases between. CDR3 length: 17 amino acids. Germline V gives CDR1 LGHNA, CDR2 YNFKEQ.